This T cell receptor beta chain emerged from a study of identical twins. Study conclusions and caveats: Cross-sectional statistical analysis was relied on for the conclusions, without the same donors being followed.

Notes on this clonotype: Its antigen remains unknown.

V trimming: 5 bases; J trimming: 4 bases; junction bases outside the gene matches: 1. Germline V gene data show CDR1 as SQVTM and CDR2 as ANQGSEA. The CDR3 is made up of 12 amino acids. One entry per CDR3 protein, called by TCRdb with MiXCR from the 5' RACE reads. The profile shows about 200,000 distinct CDR3 sequences, around 6.5% of them singletons. These data also featured in a second study, about T cells expressing NK-cell markers. That work contributes: Repertoire data for TCR beta were derived from sorted T cells (CD3+CD56+NKG2C+, CD3+CD56+NKG2C- and CD3+CD56-NKG2C+).

Specimen: CD8+ T cells sorted from blood. The receptor was isolated from a woman in her late teens or twenties in good health. The J gene is TRBJ1-3, the V gene TRBV29-1; 8 bases match TRBD1. Here the CDR3 DNA reads TGCAGCGTTTGGACAGGGGGAAACACCATATATTTT. It encodes CSVWTGGNTIYF.